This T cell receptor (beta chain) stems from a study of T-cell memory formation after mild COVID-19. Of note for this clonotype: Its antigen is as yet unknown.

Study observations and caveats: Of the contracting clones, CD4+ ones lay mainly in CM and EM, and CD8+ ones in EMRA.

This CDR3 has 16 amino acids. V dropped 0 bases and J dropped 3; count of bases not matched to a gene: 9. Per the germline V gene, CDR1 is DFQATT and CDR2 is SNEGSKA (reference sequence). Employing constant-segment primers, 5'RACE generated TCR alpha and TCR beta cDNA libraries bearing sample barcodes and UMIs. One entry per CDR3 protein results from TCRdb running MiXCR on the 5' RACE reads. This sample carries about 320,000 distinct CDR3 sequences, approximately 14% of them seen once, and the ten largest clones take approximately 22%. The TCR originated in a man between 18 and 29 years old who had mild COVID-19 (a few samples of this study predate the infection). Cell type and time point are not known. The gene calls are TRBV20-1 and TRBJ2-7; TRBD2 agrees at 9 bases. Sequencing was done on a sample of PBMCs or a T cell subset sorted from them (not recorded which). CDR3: CSARDSISGRFYEQYF. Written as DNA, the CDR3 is TGCAGTGCTAGAGATAGTATTAGCGGGAGATTCTACGAGCAGTACTTC.